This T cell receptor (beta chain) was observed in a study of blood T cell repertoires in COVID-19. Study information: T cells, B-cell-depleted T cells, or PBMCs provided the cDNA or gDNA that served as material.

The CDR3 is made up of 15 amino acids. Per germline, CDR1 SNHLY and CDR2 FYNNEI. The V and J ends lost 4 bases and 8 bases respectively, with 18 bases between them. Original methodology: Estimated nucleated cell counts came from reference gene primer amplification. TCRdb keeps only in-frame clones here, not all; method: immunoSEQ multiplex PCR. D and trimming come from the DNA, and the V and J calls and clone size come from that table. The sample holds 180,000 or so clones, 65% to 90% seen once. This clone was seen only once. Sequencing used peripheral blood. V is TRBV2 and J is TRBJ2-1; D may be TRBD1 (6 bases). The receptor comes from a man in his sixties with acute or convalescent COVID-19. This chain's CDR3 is CASSAGAGESHEQFF. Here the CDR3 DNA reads TGTGCCAGCAGTGCAGGGGCAGGGGAATCCCATGAGCAGTTCTTC. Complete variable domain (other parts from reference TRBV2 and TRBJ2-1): EPEVTQTPSHQVTQMGQEVILRCVPISNHLYFYWYRQILGQKVEFLVSFYNNEISEKSEIFDDQFSVERPDGSNFTLKIRSTKLEDSAMYFCASSAGAGESHEQFFGPGTRLTVL.